A single sample gave rise to the 16 T cell receptor beta chains below, sequenced in a study of beta chain features in type 1 diabetes listed by TCRdb under 2018. The method behind the library was the immunoSEQ multiplex PCR assay. All of the isolated RNA was reverse transcribed with the High Capacity cDNA Reverse Transcription Kit, so expressed TCRB transcripts were sequenced. TCRdb took over this immuneACCESS table, retaining in-frame rearrangements with V and J assigned. Such tables are incomplete; in checked studies, under half of the missing clones stem from an unresolved V gene, and the remainder is unexplained. The sample profile shows about 240,000 clones; approximately 13% of them were found once. The ten largest clones represent 0.019% of the sample. Points the paper makes about the study in general: A moderate but significant shortening of TCRB CDR3 length was observed in type 1 diabetes patients in all four CD4+ subsets.

Antigens of these TCRs are unknown. Input material: naive CD4+ T cells from blood. Per the publication, the cell subset or site label means: true naive CD4+ T cells. The origin of the receptors is a man aged 30 to 39 with type 1 diabetes.

The V and J genes are TRBV14 and TRBJ2-1, with TRBD1 matching 7 bases. The V segment lost 3 bases and the J segment 9 bases; nucleotides outside the gene matches: 8. The CDR3 covers 14 residues. Germline V lookup: CDR1 SGHDN, CDR2 FVKESK. DNA for the CDR3: TGTGCCAGCAGCCAGGCAACAGGGGTGGGTGAGCAGTTCTTC. This translates into CASSQATGVGEQFF.

The chain couples TRBV5-1 to TRBJ2-1; D perhaps matches TRBD2 (6 bases). The V end lost 0 bases, the J end lost 3 bases, and 16 bases lay between the germline ends. Germline V gives CDR1 SGHRS, CDR2 YFSETQ. The CDR3 has 17 amino acids. The CDR3 nucleotides are TGCGCCAGCAGCTTGGGAGAGACTAGGACATTCTACAATGAGCAGTTCTTC. It translates to CASSLGETRTFYNEQFF.

This chain links TRBV11-3 with TRBJ2-1; 8 bases map to TRBD1. With V trimmed by 1 base and J by 7 bases, 6 bases remained unmatched. CDR3 size: 15 residues. The germline gives CDR1 SGHNT, CDR2 YENEEA. CDR3 protein: CASSLGTGSWNEQFF. Here the CDR3 DNA reads TGTGCCAGCAGCTTAGGGACAGGGTCTTGGAATGAGCAGTTCTTC.

The gene calls are TRBV4-2 and TRBJ2-5; TRBD2 matches at 11 bases. Germline loops: CDR1 LGHNA, CDR2 YNFKEQ. The CDR3 runs to 16 residues. Trimming removed 3 bases from V and 1 base from J; junction bases left unmatched: 4. CDR3 protein: CASSQQTSGTQETQYF. The CDR3 DNA follows: TGTGCCAGCAGCCAGCAGACTAGCGGGACCCAAGAGACCCAGTACTTC.

V and J are TRBV30 and TRBJ1-1, with D perhaps TRBD1 (6 bases). The CDR3 totals 16 residues. Germline V gives CDR1 GTSNPN, CDR2 SVGIG (reference sequence). The V end was cut by 0 bases, the J end by 1 base, with 15 bases between. CDR3 nucleotide sequence: TGTGCCTGGAGTGTTTTAGGGGGATTGGAGAACACTGAAGCTTTCTTT. Translated, it gives CAWSVLGGLENTEAFF.

J is TRBJ1-1 and V is TRBV9, with unresolved D. Germline V gene sequence: CDR1 SGDLS, CDR2 YYNGEE. Trimming pared 4 bases from V and 3 bases from J, leaving 13 bases between. The CDR3 contains 14 residues. The CDR3 region is CASSPLWTDTEAFF. CDR3 DNA: TGTGCCAGCAGCCCTCTTTGGACTGACACTGAAGCTTTCTTT.

The V call is TRBV5-1, the J call TRBJ2-5; D possibly corresponds to TRBD1 (6 bases). The CDR3 consists of 16 residues. Germline CDR1 reads SGHRS; CDR2 reads YFSETQ. The V end lost 2 bases, the J end lost 2 bases, and 16 bases lay between the germline ends. CDR3 coding DNA: TGCGCCAGCAGCTTAGCGTCCGGGACAACACAAGAGACCCAGTACTTC. This sequence encodes CASSLASGTTQETQYF.

This clone was seen more than once but under ten times. The CDR3: CASSLAGGRNEQFF. Here the CDR3 DNA reads TGTGCCAGCAGCCTCGCGGGAGGTCGCAATGAGCAGTTCTTC. The gene calls are TRBV5-6 and TRBJ2-1; 8 nucleotides match TRBD2. V lost 4 bases and J lost 6; bases outside the gene matches: 6. This CDR3 is 14 amino acids long. The germline gives CDR1 SGHDT, CDR2 YYEEEE.

This clone showed up just a few times. The chain links TRBV18 to TRBJ2-3; 8 bases align to TRBD1. The CDR3 length is 16 residues. CDR1 and CDR2 from the germline V gene are KGHSH and LQKENI. V lost 3 bases and J lost 2; bases outside the gene matches: 7. DNA of the CDR3: TGTGCCAGCTCACCGGTCGTGGGACAGGACACAGATACGCAGTATTTT. Translating it yields CASSPVVGQDTDTQYF.

The chain links TRBV6-1 to TRBJ2-2; D possibly corresponds to TRBD1 (5 bases). This CDR3 region has 15 residues. From germline, CDR1 is MNHNS and CDR2 SASEGT. V lost 8 bases and J 0 bases, leaving 13 bases between the germline ends. The CDR3, as DNA: TGTGCCAGCGAAAAGGGGCAGACGAACACCGGGGAGCTGTTTTTT. Amino acid sequence: CASEKGQTNTGELFF.

The chain employs TRBV5-1 and TRBJ2-3; TRBD2 agrees at 11 bases. Germline trimming cut 3 bases from V and 0 bases from J; bases unmatched to any gene: 3. Germline CDR1 reads SGHRS; CDR2 reads YFSETQ. This CDR3 is built from 16 residues. The DNA of the CDR3 is TGCGCCAGCAGCTCTCGACTAGCGGGAAGCACAGATACGCAGTATTTT. Translation: CASSSRLAGSTDTQYF. Supplemented by reference TRBV5-1 and TRBJ2-3, the full variable domain reads KAGVTQTPRYLIKTRGQQVTLSCSPISGHRSVSWYQQTPGQGLQFLFEYFSETQRNKGNFPGRFSGRQFSNSRSEMNVSTLELGDSALYLCASSSRLAGSTDTQYFGPGTRLTVL.

The chain joins TRBV7-9 to TRBJ2-1, with TRBD2 identical over 8 bases. From germline, CDR1 is SEHNR and CDR2 FQNEAQ (reference sequence). This CDR3 contains 14 residues. The ends lost 11 bases at V and 1 base at J; junction bases unmatched: 7. The CDR3 region has the DNA TGTGCCGGATCAAGACTAGCGTCCTACAATGAGCAGTTCTTC. The encoded protein is CAGSRLASYNEQFF.

In this sample, this clone turned up a few times. CDR3 DNA: TGTGCCAGCAGCGTTAGCGGGAGAGATACGCAGTATTTT. This translates into CASSVSGRDTQYF. This rearrangement joins TRBV7-9 to TRBJ2-3; 9 nucleotides agree with TRBD2. The CDR3 contains 13 residues. The germline V gene has CDR1 SEHNR and CDR2 FQNEAQ (reference sequence). V shed 5 bases, J shed 5 bases, and the junction held 2 bases outside the gene matches.

The chain uses TRBV18 and TRBJ1-6, with TRBD1 as a possible D gene (5 bases). Germline V lookup: CDR1 KGHSH, CDR2 LQKENI. The CDR3 runs to 14 residues. With 2 bases removed from V and 9 bases from J, the gap between germline ends came to 11 bases. The CDR3 region is CASSPGPGPSPLHF. Here the CDR3 DNA reads TGTGCCAGCTCACCAGGGCCAGGGCCTTCACCCCTCCACTTT. Using reference TRBV18 and TRBJ1-6 for the parts outside the CDR3, the full variable domain is NAGVMQNPRHLVRRRGQEARLRCSPMKGHSHVYWYRQLPEEGLKFMVYLQKENIIDESGMPKERFSAEFPKEGPSILRIQQVVRGDSAAYFCASSPGPGPSPLHFGNGTRLTVT.

In its sample, this clone was seen a few times. The chain joins TRBV29-1 to TRBJ2-7, with D tentatively TRBD1 (6 bases). From germline, CDR1 is SQVTM and CDR2 ANQGSEA. The CDR3 runs to 13 residues. V gave up 4 bases and J gave up 2 bases, with 12 bases separating them. CDR3 sequence: CSVGKQGAYEQYF. The CDR3 DNA sequence: TGCAGCGTTGGAAAACAGGGAGCCTACGAGCAGTACTTC.

This sequence joins TRBV2 and TRBJ2-1; D is unclear. V was clipped by 4 bases and J by 0 bases, with 10 bases between them. The CDR3 length is 15 residues. Germline CDR1 is SNHLY and CDR2 is FYNNEI. In DNA form, the CDR3 reads TGTGCCAGCAGTGTTCAACGGAGCTCCTACAATGAGCAGTTCTTC. It translates to CASSVQRSSYNEQFF.